These 13 T cell receptor beta chains came from one sample sequenced in a study of T cells after yellow fever vaccination. TCRdb used MiXCR to reprocess the 5' RACE reads, holding one entry per CDR3 protein. Of roughly 300,000 distinct CDR3 sequences listed, around 7% were seen once; the top ten hold 18%. The sample here was PBMCs, taken roughly seven weeks after the first yellow fever vaccination. These receptors came from a man younger than 35 who received the YFV17D yellow fever vaccine.

This clonotype was seen only a few times. This chain joins TRBV18 and TRBJ2-5; 9 bases map to TRBD1. This CDR3 is 14 amino acids long. Germline trimming cut 2 bases from V and 4 bases from J; bases unmatched to any gene: 2. Germline values: CDR1 KGHSH, CDR2 LQKENI. DNA for the CDR3: TGTGCCAGCTCACCAGTGGGACAGGGAGAGACCCAGTACTTC. Translated: CASSPVGQGETQYF.

This clonotype was seen only a few times. This chain uses TRBV7-2 with TRBJ2-7; 10 nucleotides agree with TRBD2. Losses at the gene ends were 1 base for V and 5 bases for J; bases not matched to a gene: 5. The germline V gene has CDR1 SGHTA and CDR2 FQGNSA. This CDR3 is 15 amino acids long. CDR3 coding DNA: TGTGCCAGCAGCTTAGAGCGGGGGGGAGGGAACGAGCAGTACTTC. Residues: CASSLERGGGNEQYF.

The table lists this clonotype with many counts. The chain carries TRBV5-6 and TRBJ2-3, with a weak D call TRBD2 (6 bases). The V and J ends lost 4 bases and 5 bases respectively, with 23 bases between them. Germline V lookup: CDR1 SGHDT, CDR2 YYEEEE. This CDR3 has 17 residues. The CDR3 DNA sequence: TGTGCCAGCAGCGGAAGATCTCGGCAGGGAGGAATAGATACGCAGTATTTT. As protein: CASSGRSRQGGIDTQYF.

This clonotype was seen only a few times. Mismatch with germline at one junction end may stem from a read error. The chain has TRBV20-1 and TRBJ2-5; tentative D call: TRBD2 (7 bases). The CDR3 is 16 residues long. Germline V gives CDR1 DFQATT, CDR2 SNEGSKA (reference sequence). CDR3 residues: CCARSSGGRSSETQYF. The DNA for the CDR3 is TGCTGTGCTAGAAGTTCGGGGGGCCGATCTTCAGAGACCCAGTACTTC.

V and J are TRBV7-2 and TRBJ2-1, with no clear D. Per germline, CDR1 SGHTA and CDR2 FQGNSA. Trimming cost V 2 bases and J 5 bases, with 10 bases left between them. The CDR3 runs to 14 residues. The CDR3 sequence is CASSLTHTDNEQFF. The CDR3 bases are TGTGCCAGCAGCTTAACACATACCGACAATGAGCAGTTCTTC.

The rearrangement joins TRBV4-3 to TRBJ2-5; TRBD1 might be the D (5 bases). Between the trimmed V and J ends, which lost 3 bases and 2 bases, there was a span of 13 bases. The CDR3 contains 15 residues. The germline gives CDR1 LGHNA, CDR2 YSLEER. CDR3 protein: CASSQDNRRQETQYF. In DNA form, the CDR3 reads TGCGCCAGCAGCCAGGACAACAGACGACAAGAGACCCAGTACTTC.

This clonotype occurred a few times. The chain links TRBV9 to TRBJ2-3; TRBD2 matches 7 bases. V gave up 1 base and J gave up 2 bases; unmatched junction bases: 1. This CDR3 has 14 amino acids. The germline V gene encodes CDR1 SGDLS and CDR2 YYNGEE. The CDR3 DNA reads as TGTGCCAGCAGCGTAAGCGGGAACACAGATACGCAGTATTTT. As protein: CASSVSGNTDTQYF.

In this sample, this clonotype turned up many times. The chain joins TRBV20-1 to TRBJ2-3; TRBD2 might be the D (6 bases). The CDR3 has 13 amino acids. Trimming left V 5 bases short and J 3 bases short, with 12 bases between. The germline gives CDR1 DFQATT, CDR2 SNEGSKA (reference sequence). CDR3 in amino acids: CSAPTRQTDTQYF. DNA for the CDR3: TGCAGTGCTCCGACTAGGCAGACAGATACGCAGTATTTT.

This rearrangement joins TRBV6-6 to TRBJ2-3, with a weak D call TRBD2 (5 bases). Germline V CDR1 and CDR2: MNHNY, SVGAGI (reference sequence). CDR3 length: 13 residues. With 3 bases removed from V and 6 bases from J, the gap between germline ends came to 10 bases. CDR3 protein: CASSYPRADTQYF. The CDR3 DNA follows: TGTGCCAGCAGTTATCCGAGGGCCGATACGCAGTATTTT.

This clonotype has only a few counts. This chain uses TRBV4-1 with TRBJ2-7; 10 nucleotides align to TRBD1. The germline CDR1 and CDR2 sequences are MGHRA and YSYEKL. Trimming cost V 3 bases and J 4 bases; bases outside gene matches: 6. The CDR3 spans 15 residues. CDR3 sequence reads: CASSQPRTGGYEQYF. CDR3 in DNA: TGCGCCAGCAGCCAGCCCCGGACAGGGGGATACGAGCAGTACTTC.

This clonotype was picked up many times. This CDR3 is CSARQVNTEAFF. DNA of the CDR3: TGCAGTGCCCGACAGGTGAACACTGAAGCTTTCTTT. The genes are TRBV20-1 and TRBJ1-1; D is perhaps TRBD1 (6 bases). Looked up from germline, CDR1 is DFQATT and CDR2 is SNEGSKA (reference sequence). There are 12 residues in the CDR3. The ends were cut back, 6 bases at V and 0 bases at J, with 8 bases in the middle.

This chain uses TRBV7-9 with TRBJ1-1, with D uncertain. The V end lost 7 bases, the J end lost 0 bases, and 15 bases lay between the germline ends. The CDR3 runs 15 residues. Germline CDR1 SEHNR, CDR2 FQNEAQ (reference sequence). Here the CDR3 reads CASNLWGGVNTEAFF. The CDR3 DNA follows: TGTGCCAGCAATCTCTGGGGTGGGGTGAACACTGAAGCTTTCTTT.

This clonotype was seen ten or more times. The chain couples TRBV20-1 to TRBJ1-4; TRBD1 might be the D (6 bases). The length of the CDR3 is 14 residues. The germline gives CDR1 DFQATT, CDR2 SNEGSKA (reference sequence). V lost 4 bases and J lost 4, with 13 bases in between. The CDR3 region has the DNA TGCAGTGCTACGGGGGGGGCGGGTAATGAAAAACTGTTTTTT. Translation gives CSATGGAGNEKLFF.